The entry that follows covers one T cell receptor (beta chain) sequence. Its cognate antigen is unknown. The data belong to a study of T-cell memory formation after mild COVID-19. The study's findings and limits: Some clones that responded turned up in pre-infection memory, which suggests that cross-reactive memory joined in. The main location of contracting CD4+ clones was CM and EM, and that of contracting CD8+ clones was EMRA. SARS-CoV-2 specificity was not confirmed for second-wave clones peaking on day 37.

Constant-segment-primed 5'RACE gave TCR alpha and TCR beta cDNA libraries with sample barcodes and UMIs. TCRdb called the 5' RACE reads again in MiXCR, with one record for every CDR3 protein. The sample has approximately 350,000 distinct CDR3 sequences, roughly 14% seen once. This CDR3 is 14 amino acids long. CDR1 is SEHNR and CDR2 is FQNEAQ in the germline V gene (reference sequence). Trimming removed 5 bases from V and 11 bases from J, with 19 bases in between. The receptor was isolated from a man aged 18 to 30 who had mild COVID-19 (a few samples of this study predate the infection). Cell type and time point are not known. The chain combines TRBV7-9 with TRBJ2-4; TRBD1 might be the D (7 bases). The source material was PBMCs or a T cell subset sorted from them (not recorded which). The CDR3 DNA sequence: TGTGCCAGCAGCAGAGGGACTTCAGGGGGATTTCAGTACTTC. It is translated as CASSRGTSGGFQYF. The complete variable domain, with remaining parts taken from reference TRBV7-9 and TRBJ2-4, reads DTGVSQNPRHKITKRGQNVTFRCDPISEHNRLYWYRQTLGQGPEFLTYFQNEAQLEKSRLLSDRFSAERPKGSFSTLEIQRTEQGDSAMYLCASSRGTSGGFQYFGAGTRLSVL.